The 7 T cell receptor beta chains given below trace back to one sample, sequenced in a study of response to subunit inactivated influenza vaccine. Using its own MiXCR run on the RT-PCR reads, TCRdb lists one record per CDR3 protein. The table shows 610,000 or so distinct CDR3 sequences, with 11% to 15% occurring only once. The sample consisted of PBMCs from blood, taken less than 13 days after vaccination. Source of these receptors: a man in his fifties or sixties who received an inactivated influenza vaccine.

This clonotype was found a few times. The chain uses TRBV5-1 and TRBJ2-6, with D perhaps being TRBD1 or TRBD2 (5 bases each). This CDR3 has 16 amino acids. CDR1 SGHRS and CDR2 YFSETQ come from the germline V gene. The V and J ends lost 1 base and 10 bases respectively, with 18 bases between them. CDR3 sequence reads: CASSLSGTRGVNVLTF. CDR3 nucleotide sequence: TGCGCCAGCAGCTTGTCCGGGACGAGGGGTGTAAACGTCCTGACTTTC.

This clonotype occurred a few times. The chain is built from TRBV9 and TRBJ2-7, with TRBD1 matching over 7 bases. The CDR3 consists of 19 residues. The germline V gene has CDR1 SGDLS and CDR2 YYNGEE. Losses at the gene ends were 3 bases for V and 0 bases for J; bases not matched to a gene: 18. CDR3 protein: CASSAKTKRGQDPSYEQYF. In DNA form, the CDR3 reads TGTGCCAGCAGCGCGAAGACTAAGCGAGGACAGGACCCCTCCTACGAGCAGTACTTC. Complete variable domain (other parts from reference TRBV9 and TRBJ2-7): DSGVTQTPKHLITATGQRVTLRCSPRSGDLSVYWYQQSLDQGLQFLIQYYNGEERAKGNILERFSAQQFPDLHSELNLSSLELGDSALYFCASSAKTKRGQDPSYEQYFGPGTRLTVT.

This clonotype has a handful of counts. The chain has TRBV6-5 and TRBJ1-3, with D perhaps TRBD1 (6 bases). Trimming cost V 2 bases and J 1 base, with 15 bases left between them. This CDR3 has 17 residues. From germline, CDR1 is MNHEY and CDR2 SVGAGI. The CDR3 DNA reads as TGTGCCAGCAGTTACGGCCCGGGGGCCTCATCTGGAAACACCATATATTTT. The encoded protein is CASSYGPGASSGNTIYF.

This clonotype was seen a few times. V and J are TRBV6-2 or TRBV6-3 and TRBJ2-7; D gene unclear. Trimming left V 0 bases short and J 6 bases short, with 3 bases between. The CDR3 consists of 11 residues. Looked up from germline, CDR1 is MNHEY and CDR2 is SVGEGT. DNA for the CDR3: TGTGCCAGCAGTTACTCGTTCGAGCAGTACTTC. This codes for CASSYSFEQYF.

This chain connects TRBV12-3 or TRBV12-4 to TRBJ2-3; 14 bases are shared with TRBD2. This CDR3 is 18 amino acids long. V trimming: 4 bases; J trimming: 5 bases; junction bases outside the gene matches: 11. The CDR3 is CASSSTRLAGGPVDTQYF. In DNA form, the CDR3 reads TGTGCCAGCAGTTCGACGCGACTAGCGGGGGGGCCGGTAGATACGCAGTATTTT.

This clonotype was recorded a few times. The chain recombines TRBV11-2 with TRBJ2-1, with 9 bases aligning to TRBD2. The V gene's germline CDR1 is SGHAT and CDR2 FQNNGV. V was clipped by 2 bases and J by 8 bases; unmatched bases: 7. This CDR3 contains 15 residues. The CDR3 DNA reads as TGTGCCAGCAGCTTATGGCGGGAGGGTGGCTATGAGCAGTTCTTC. Its protein product is CASSLWREGGYEQFF.

This rearrangement joins TRBV6-5 to TRBJ2-5; TRBD2 agrees at 16 bases. Unmatched junction bases numbered 4, after V lost 2 bases and J lost 1 base. The CDR3 spans 18 residues. Germline V gene lookup returns CDR1 MNHEY and CDR2 SVGAGI. The CDR3, as DNA: TGTGCCAGCAGTTACGCGGGACTAGCGGGGGGGCCCCAAGAGACCCAGTACTTC. Protein: CASSYAGLAGGPQETQYF.